The rows below give T cell receptor beta chains drawn from one sample of a study of blood T cell repertoires in COVID-19. Sequenced by immunoSEQ multiplex PCR; TCRdb stores in-frame clones only, minus some. The repertoire includes about 260,000 clones, approximately 86% of them detected once, and around 1.8% sits in the top ten. Sequencing was carried out using peripheral blood. The receptors originated from a man aged 30 to 45 with active or convalescent COVID-19. Each CDR3 is given with its conserved first and last residue. A D gene is named only where the DNA matches it firmly. Size tells how often a clone was seen (once, few, many) or the class of an expanded clone, and some rows leave it out.

>TRBJ2-1|-|TRBV11-1|-
CASSFRGRLGHEQFF
TGTGCCAGCAGCTTCAGGGGACGGCTTGGCCATGAGCAGTTCTTC
>TRBJ1-4|TRBD1|TRBV6-5|-
CASSYSFGTGEKLFF
TGTGCCAGCAGTTACTCGTTCGGGACAGGCGAAAAACTGTTTTTT
>TRBJ2-1|TRBD2|TRBV18|once
CASSLPGLATYNEQFF
TGTGCCAGCTCGCTCCCGGGACTAGCGACCTACAATGAGCAGTTCTTC
>TRBJ1-6|TRBD1|TRBV19|-
CASTSTGNNYNSPLHF
TGTGCCAGTACCTCGACAGGGAACAACTATAATTCACCCCTCCACTTT
>TRBJ1-1|-|TRBV27|-
CASSLWAGENTEAFF
TGTGCCAGCAGTTTATGGGCAGGGGAGAACACTGAAGCTTTCTTT
>TRBJ1-2|TRBD1|TRBV5-4|-
CASSSKQGATLGYTF
TGTGCCAGCAGCTCCAAACAGGGGGCGACTTTAGGCTACACCTTC
>TRBJ2-3|TRBD2|TRBV15|-
CATSRGMGGGLSTDTQYF
TGTGCCACCAGCAGAGGGATGGGCGGGGGGCTAAGCACAGATACGCAGTATTTT
>TRBJ1-5|-|TRBV21-1|-
CASSKVGDRGNQPQHF
TGTGCCAGCAGCAAGGTTGGGGACAGGGGCAATCAGCCCCAGCATTTT
>TRBJ2-7|TRBD2|TRBV4-3|-
CASSHGTSGSYEQYF
TGCGCCAGCAGCCATGGTACTAGCGGTTCCTACGAGCAGTACTTC
>TRBJ2-2|-|TRBV11-3|-
CASSLDSAAGELFF
TGTGCCAGCAGCTTAGACAGTGCCGCCGGGGAGCTGTTTTTT
>TRBJ2-7|TRBD2|TRBV7-8|-
CASSLGVVAGSSYEQYF
TGTGCCAGCAGCTTAGGAGTTGTAGCGGGGAGCTCCTACGAGCAGTACTTC
>TRBJ2-1|TRBD2|TRBV11-3|-
CASSWTRNNEQFF
TGTGCCAGCAGCTGGACTAGGAACAATGAGCAGTTCTTC
>TRBJ1-6|-|TRBV7-6|-
CASSRSNSPLHF
TGTGCCAGCAGCCGTAGTAATTCACCCCTCCACTTT
>TRBJ2-7|TRBD1|TRBV19|-
CASSIPSGTGKTYEQYF
TGTGCCAGTAGTATCCCTTCCGGGACAGGAAAGACCTACGAGCAGTACTTC
>TRBJ2-5|-|TRBV9|-
CASSPDSSETQYF
TGTGCCAGCAGCCCAGACAGCTCGGAGACCCAGTACTTC
>TRBJ2-1|-|TRBV5-4|-
CASSFGTGSSYNEQFF
TGTGCCAGCAGCTTCGGCACAGGGAGCTCCTACAATGAGCAGTTCTTC
>TRBJ2-6|TRBD1|TRBV14|-
CASSVIWTGPTSAGANVLTF
TGTGCCAGCAGCGTAATTTGGACAGGGCCAACGTCAGCTGGGGCCAACGTCCTGACTTTC